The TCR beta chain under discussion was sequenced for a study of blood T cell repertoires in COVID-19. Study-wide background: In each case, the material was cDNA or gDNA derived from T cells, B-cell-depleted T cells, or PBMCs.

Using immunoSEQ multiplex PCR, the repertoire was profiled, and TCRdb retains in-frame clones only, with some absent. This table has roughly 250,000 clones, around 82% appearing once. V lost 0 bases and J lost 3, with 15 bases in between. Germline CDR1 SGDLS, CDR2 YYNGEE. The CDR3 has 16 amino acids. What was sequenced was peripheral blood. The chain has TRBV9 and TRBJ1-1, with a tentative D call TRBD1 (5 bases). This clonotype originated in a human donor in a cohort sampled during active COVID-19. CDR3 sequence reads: CASSVEPGRWDTEAFF. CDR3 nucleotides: TGTGCCAGCAGCGTAGAACCAGGGAGGTGGGACACTGAAGCTTTCTTT.